This record looks at one T cell receptor (beta chain) sequence and its context. Its antigen is unidentified. This sample is drawn from a study of beta chain features in type 1 diabetes. Of the isolated RNA, all was reverse transcribed, and so the sequenced material was expressed TCRB transcripts. Sequencing used immunoSEQ multiplex PCR; TCRdb keeps in-frame clones, though not all of them. The table lists about 44,000 clones, 66% of them singletons. Findings of the study overall: Type 1 diabetes patients had TCRB CDR3s that were shorter (moderately but significantly so) in all four CD4+ subsets.

The clonotype was recovered from a woman aged 18 to 35 with type 1 diabetes. The sample consisted of Tregs from blood.

The CDR3 DNA is TGTGCCAGCAGTTACTCGGCGGGAGAGCCCTACGAGCAGTACTTC. Its protein product is CASSYSAGEPYEQYF. The V gene is TRBV6-5, the J gene TRBJ2-7; TRBD2 aligns across 7 bases. This CDR3 spans 15 amino acids. In germline, CDR1 is MNHEY, CDR2 SVGAGI. Trimming cost V 0 bases and J 2 bases; bases outside gene matches: 4.